This TCR beta chain was identified in a study of human thymus T cells. Of note for this clone: Its antigen remains unknown.

Generated by immunoSEQ multiplex PCR, the TCRdb table keeps only in-frame clones and is missing some. Of some 120,000 clones in the sample, about 93% were seen once. Study-wide results and limits: Related research described strongly overlapping thymic repertoires in unrelated people. Across thymic and blood repertoires, the usage of V and J genes appeared to be biased.

The germline gives CDR1 GTSNPN, CDR2 SVGIG (reference sequence). V was shortened by 5 bases and J by 7 bases, with 18 bases between the two germline ends. CDR3 length: 14 residues. The source of the thymus tissue was resections taken during corrective heart surgery. The sample comprised thymus tissue. This clonotype originated in a boy under two years old with a congenital heart defect but otherwise immunologically healthy. The rearrangement joins TRBV30 to TRBJ1-3, with D possibly TRBD1 on 6 matching bases. The CDR3 coding sequence is TGTGCCTGGGAGGACAGTCTTATGAGGAACACCATATATTTT. It codes for CAWEDSLMRNTIYF.